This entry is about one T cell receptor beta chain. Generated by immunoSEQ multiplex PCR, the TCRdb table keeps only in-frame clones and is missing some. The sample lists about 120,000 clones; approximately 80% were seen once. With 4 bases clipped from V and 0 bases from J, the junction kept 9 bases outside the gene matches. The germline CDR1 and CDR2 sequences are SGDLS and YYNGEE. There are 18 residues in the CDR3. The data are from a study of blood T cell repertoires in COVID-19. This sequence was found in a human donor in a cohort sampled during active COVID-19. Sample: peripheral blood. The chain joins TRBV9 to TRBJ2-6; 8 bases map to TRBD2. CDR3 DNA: TGTGCCAGCAGCCCCATCACGGGAGGGGGCTCTGGGGCCAACGTCCTGACTTTC. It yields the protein CASSPITGGGSGANVLTF.